This is a list of T cell receptor beta chains from one sample in a study of a mutant IDH1 vaccine in newly diagnosed glioma. For these TCRs, the target antigens are not known. Here immunoSEQ multiplex PCR was the method, and the copy in TCRdb shows in-frame clones only, minus some. The sample records around 41,000 clones, about 78% being singletons. The sample here was PBMCs, taken from a glioma patient whose treatment included an IDH1 peptide vaccine. These receptors came from a woman between 35 and 50 years old with glioma. Some clones in this sample may be carry-over from other donors' samples. The CDR3 runs from the conserved cysteine through the conserved F or W. The D gene is left open where the match is weak. A row's size may be missing; if present it is once, few, many or a size class.

d_call: -
v_call: TRBV29-1
j_call: TRBJ2-3
clone_size: medium-sized
cdr3_nt: TGCAGCGTTGAATTTTCGGATTCCAGCACAGATACGCAGTATTTT
cdr3_aa: CSVEFSDSSTDTQYF

d_call: -
v_call: TRBV9
j_call: TRBJ2-2
clone_size: -
cdr3_nt: TGTGCCAGCCGGGGATATGCGAACACCGGGGAGCTGTTTTTT
cdr3_aa: CASRGYANTGELFF

d_call: TRBD1
v_call: TRBV10-3
j_call: TRBJ1-2
clone_size: once
cdr3_nt: TGTGCCACCAATGGGGGGGCAGGGGGCCGAGTGAAGCACTATGGCTACACCTTC
cdr3_aa: CATNGGAGGRVKHYGYTF

d_call: TRBD2
v_call: TRBV29-1
j_call: TRBJ2-1
clone_size: -
cdr3_nt: TGCAGCGTTCCTCAACGGACTAGCGGGAAGAATGAGCAGTTCTTC
cdr3_aa: CSVPQRTSGKNEQFF

d_call: -
v_call: TRBV5-1
j_call: TRBJ2-5
clone_size: once
cdr3_nt: TGCGCCAGCAGCTGGGGGTCGGCCGCAGAGACCCAGTACTTC
cdr3_aa: CASSWGSAAETQYF

d_call: -
v_call: TRBV6-5
j_call: TRBJ1-3
clone_size: -
cdr3_nt: TGTGCCAGCTCCAGGGCCGCAGTAGACTTCACCATATATTTT
cdr3_aa: CASSRAAVDFTIYF

d_call: -
v_call: TRBV25-1
j_call: TRBJ2-7
clone_size: -
cdr3_nt: TGTGCCAGCAGTGTAGGGACTGGCTCCTACGAGCAGTACTTC
cdr3_aa: CASSVGTGSYEQYF

d_call: TRBD1
v_call: TRBV30
j_call: TRBJ1-5
clone_size: few
cdr3_nt: TGTGCCTGGAGTGTCGGGGGGACAGGGAAGCAGCCCCAGCATTTT
cdr3_aa: CAWSVGGTGKQPQHF

d_call: -
v_call: TRBV6-1
j_call: TRBJ1-2
clone_size: -
cdr3_nt: TGTGCCAGCAGTGGAAGTTCTCTAACTAACTATGGCTACACCTTC
cdr3_aa: CASSGSSLTNYGYTF

d_call: -
v_call: TRBV29-1
j_call: TRBJ1-2
clone_size: -
cdr3_nt: TGCAGCGTTGATAGCGCCTACGGACGGGGGGACTATGGCTACACCTTC
cdr3_aa: CSVDSAYGRGDYGYTF

d_call: -
v_call: TRBV9
j_call: TRBJ1-3
clone_size: -
cdr3_nt: TGTGCCAGCAGCCCCCGGTCTCCTCTAAACACCATATATTTT
cdr3_aa: CASSPRSPLNTIYF

d_call: -
v_call: TRBV19
j_call: TRBJ1-1
clone_size: -
cdr3_nt: TGTGCCAGTAGTATAGGGGGAATCATCTCGGGGATCACTGAAGCTTTCTTT
cdr3_aa: CASSIGGIISGITEAFF

d_call: -
v_call: TRBV7-8
j_call: TRBJ2-7
clone_size: few
cdr3_nt: TGTGCCAGCAGCTTCCGACCGGGACCCTACGAGCAGTACTTC
cdr3_aa: CASSFRPGPYEQYF

d_call: TRBD1
v_call: TRBV29-1
j_call: TRBJ1-2
clone_size: -
cdr3_nt: TGCAGCGTTGAGAGTGGACAGGGAGGCGGCTACACCTTC
cdr3_aa: CSVESGQGGGYTF

d_call: -
v_call: TRBV7-9
j_call: TRBJ1-1
clone_size: -
cdr3_nt: TGTGCCAGCAGTCGTATAGAGGGGGGTACTGAAGCTTTCTTT
cdr3_aa: CASSRIEGGTEAFF

d_call: -
v_call: TRBV15
j_call: TRBJ2-5
clone_size: -
cdr3_nt: TGTGCCACCAGCATCCAGGTGTTCGAGGAGTACCAAGAGACCCAGTACTTC
cdr3_aa: CATSIQVFEEYQETQYF

d_call: -
v_call: TRBV7-2
j_call: TRBJ2-5
clone_size: -
cdr3_nt: TGTGCCAGCAGCTCACTTCCGGGGCCAAAGGGGACCCAGTACTTC
cdr3_aa: CASSSLPGPKGTQYF

d_call: TRBD1
v_call: TRBV6-5
j_call: TRBJ1-2
clone_size: -
cdr3_nt: TGTGCCAGCAGACGGGACAGCTCTAACTATGGCTACACCTTC
cdr3_aa: CASRRDSSNYGYTF

d_call: -
v_call: TRBV15
j_call: TRBJ1-2
clone_size: once
cdr3_nt: TGTGCCACCAGCACAGGGGAGCCTAACTATGGCTACACCTTC
cdr3_aa: CATSTGEPNYGYTF

d_call: -
v_call: TRBV7-2
j_call: TRBJ2-1
clone_size: once
cdr3_nt: TGTGCCAGCAGCACACGGGGGAACTCCTACAATGAGCAGTTCTTC
cdr3_aa: CASSTRGNSYNEQFF

d_call: -
v_call: TRBV2
j_call: TRBJ2-7
clone_size: -
cdr3_nt: TGTGCCAGCGCCTACACGGACGAGCAGTACTTC
cdr3_aa: CASAYTDEQYF

d_call: -
v_call: TRBV5-1
j_call: TRBJ1-6
clone_size: -
cdr3_nt: TGCGCCAGCAGCTTGGGAACGAATTCACCCCTCCACTTT
cdr3_aa: CASSLGTNSPLHF